This T cell receptor (beta chain) originates from a study of T cell responses to AZD1222 COVID-19 vaccine. V shed 0 bases and J shed 7 bases, with 21 bases lying between them. Germline CDR1 is GTSNPN and CDR2 is SVGIG (reference sequence). This CDR3 has 17 residues. Clones were sequenced by immunoSEQ multiplex PCR, and TCRdb holds only the in-frame ones, with some missing. The table has more than 100,000 clones, around 87% seen once. The chain has TRBV30 and TRBJ1-4, with D uncertain. The material sequenced was peripheral blood, taken on day 0 of AZD1222 vaccination. The sequence came from an adult in good health. CDR3 nucleotides: TGTGCCTGGAGTGTTTGGATTGGAGATTTCCTCCGTGAAAAACTGTTTTTT. Amino acid sequence: CAWSVWIGDFLREKLFF.